This T cell receptor beta chain originates from a study of cytomegalovirus exposure and HLA in healthy donors. A multiplex PCR was run with 60 Vbeta primers and 13 Jbeta primers. Repertoires were generated with immunoSEQ multiplex PCR, while TCRdb's copy carries only in-frame clones and drops some. The sample consists of approximately 100,000 clones, around 81% of them appearing once. This clone is classed as medium-sized. CDR3 length equals 14 residues. The germline V and J ends were trimmed by 9 bases and 5 bases, with 17 bases remaining between them. Looked up from germline, CDR1 is MRHNA and CDR2 is SNTAGT.

The chain joins TRBV6-4 to TRBJ2-1; D possibly corresponds to TRBD2 (7 bases). The sample taken for sequencing was PBMCs. The receptor was isolated from a woman in her twenties or thirties in good health and CMV-seronegative. The CDR3 region has the DNA TGTGCCAGGAGGGGGGGAGCGGGGAACAATGAGCAGTTCTTC. Encoded protein: CARRGGAGNNEQFF.